The following is a T cell receptor (beta chain) sequence with its context. Its target is not known. Trimming left V 0 bases short and J 0 bases short, with 13 bases between. The CDR3 extends over 17 amino acids. Germline V gene sequence: CDR1 SGHAT, CDR2 FQNNGV. This sample was taken from a study of T cells in tuberculosis. General study results and limits: Active tuberculosis patients had shorter CDR3-alpha; the beta difference was nonsignificant. Active tuberculosis alpha repertoires lay closer to GMM-specific TCRs than controls'.

Produced via immunoSEQ multiplex PCR; TCRdb's table is partial and in-frame only. The table records more than 35,000 clones, around 96% of them present only once. The genes are TRBV11-2 and TRBJ2-3; weak D call: TRBD1 (6 bases). The source is a donor aged 10 to 29 with latent tuberculosis or without tuberculosis infection. The sequenced material came from PBMCs. CDR3 in DNA: TGTGCCAGCAGCTTAGATGTGGCAGGGGTGAGCACAGATACGCAGTATTTT. Translating it yields CASSLDVAGVSTDTQYF.